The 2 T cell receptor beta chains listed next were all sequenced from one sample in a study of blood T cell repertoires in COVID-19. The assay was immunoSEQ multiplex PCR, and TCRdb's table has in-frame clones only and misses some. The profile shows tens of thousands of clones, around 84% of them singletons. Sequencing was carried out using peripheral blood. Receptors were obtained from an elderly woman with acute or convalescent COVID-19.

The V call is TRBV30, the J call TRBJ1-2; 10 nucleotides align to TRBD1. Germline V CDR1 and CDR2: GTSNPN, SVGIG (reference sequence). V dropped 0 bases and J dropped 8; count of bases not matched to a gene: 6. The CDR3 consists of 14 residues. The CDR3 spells CAWSVVGTGAGYTF. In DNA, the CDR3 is TGTGCCTGGAGTGTAGTGGGGACAGGGGCCGGCTACACCTTC.

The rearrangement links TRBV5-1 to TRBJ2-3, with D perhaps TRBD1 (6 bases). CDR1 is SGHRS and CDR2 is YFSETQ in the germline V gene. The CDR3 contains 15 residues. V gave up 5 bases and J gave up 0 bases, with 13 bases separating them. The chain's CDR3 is CASRGGVPSTDTQYF. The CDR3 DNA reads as TGCGCCAGCAGAGGGGGAGTACCCAGCACAGATACGCAGTATTTT.